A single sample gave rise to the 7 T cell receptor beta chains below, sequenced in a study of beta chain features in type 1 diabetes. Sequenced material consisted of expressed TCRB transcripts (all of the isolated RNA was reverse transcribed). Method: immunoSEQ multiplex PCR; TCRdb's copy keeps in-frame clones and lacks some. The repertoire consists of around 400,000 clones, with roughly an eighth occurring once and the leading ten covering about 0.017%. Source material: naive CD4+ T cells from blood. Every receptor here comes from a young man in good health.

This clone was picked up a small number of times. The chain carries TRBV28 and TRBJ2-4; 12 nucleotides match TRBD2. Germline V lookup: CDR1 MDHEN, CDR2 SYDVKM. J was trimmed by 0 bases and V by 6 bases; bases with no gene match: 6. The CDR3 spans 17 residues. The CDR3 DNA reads TGTGCCAGCAGCTTGACTAGCGGGGGACTAGCCAAAAACATTCAGTACTTC. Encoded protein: CASSLTSGGLAKNIQYF.

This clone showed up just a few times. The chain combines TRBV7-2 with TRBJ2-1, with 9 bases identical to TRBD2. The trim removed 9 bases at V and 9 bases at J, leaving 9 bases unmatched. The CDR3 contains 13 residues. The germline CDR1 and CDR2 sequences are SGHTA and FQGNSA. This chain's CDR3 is CASRRGGTIEQFF. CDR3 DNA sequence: TGTGCCAGTCGGCGGGGGGGTACAATTGAGCAGTTCTTC.

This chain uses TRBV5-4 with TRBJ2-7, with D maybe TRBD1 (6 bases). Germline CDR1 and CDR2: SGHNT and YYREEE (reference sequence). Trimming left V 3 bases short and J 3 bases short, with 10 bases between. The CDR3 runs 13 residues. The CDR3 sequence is CASSSRQDYEQYF. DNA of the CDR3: TGTGCCAGCAGCTCCCGACAGGACTACGAGCAGTACTTC.

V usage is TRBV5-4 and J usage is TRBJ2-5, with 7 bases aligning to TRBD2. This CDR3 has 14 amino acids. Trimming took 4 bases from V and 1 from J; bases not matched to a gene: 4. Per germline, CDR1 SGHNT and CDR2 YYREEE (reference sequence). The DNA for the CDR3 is TGTGCCAGCAGCACCGGGACTATCCAAGAGACCCAGTACTTC. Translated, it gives CASSTGTIQETQYF.

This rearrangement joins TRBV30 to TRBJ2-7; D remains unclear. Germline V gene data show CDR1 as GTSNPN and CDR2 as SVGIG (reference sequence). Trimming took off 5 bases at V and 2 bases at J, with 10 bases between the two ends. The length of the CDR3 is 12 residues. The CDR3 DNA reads TGTGCCTGGGCGACCGACACCTACGAGCAGTACTTC. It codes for CAWATDTYEQYF.

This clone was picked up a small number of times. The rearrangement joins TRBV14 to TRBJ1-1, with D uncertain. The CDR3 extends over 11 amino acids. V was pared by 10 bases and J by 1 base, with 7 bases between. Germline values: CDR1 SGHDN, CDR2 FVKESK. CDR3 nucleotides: TGTGCCACCGGAGAGAACACTGAAGCTTTCTTT. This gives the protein CATGENTEAFF.

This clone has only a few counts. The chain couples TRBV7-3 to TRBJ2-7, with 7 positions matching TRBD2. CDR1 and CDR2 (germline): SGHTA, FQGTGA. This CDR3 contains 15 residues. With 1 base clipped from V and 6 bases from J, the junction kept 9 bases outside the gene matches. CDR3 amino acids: CASSLSSSGGSEQYF. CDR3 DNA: TGTGCCAGCAGCTTAAGTTCTAGCGGAGGGAGCGAGCAGTACTTC. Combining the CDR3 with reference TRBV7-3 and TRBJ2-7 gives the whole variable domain GAGVSQTPSNKVTEKGKYVELRCDPISGHTALYWYRQSLGQGPEFLIYFQGTGAADDSGLPNDRFFAVRPEGSVSTLKIQRTERGDSAVYLCASSLSSSGGSEQYFGPGTRLTVT.